This T cell receptor (beta chain) was profiled in a study of CD8+CD57+ T cells in acquired aplastic anemia. Notes on the study in general: Patients were compared with controls for CD8+ Simpson's diversity, and no significant difference emerged.

The CDR3 spans 18 residues. V was pared by 2 bases and J by 0 bases, with 19 bases between. The germline V gene encodes CDR1 LGHNA and CDR2 YSLEER. The template used for profiling TCR beta VDJ and CDR3 was genomic DNA. One entry per CDR3 protein results from TCRdb running MiXCR on the reads. The sample yields about 110,000 distinct CDR3 sequences, 50% to 65% seen once. The sample holds many counts of this clonotype. Its antigen is not known. The sample taken for sequencing was sorted CD4+, CD8+, or CD8+CD57+ T cells (not recorded which) from PBMCs. This chain joins TRBV4-3 and TRBJ1-1; possible D gene TRBD1, 5 bases. The receptor was isolated from a human donor in good health, serving as a control. CDR3 nucleotide sequence: TGCGCCAGCAGCCAAACCGCGCTGCCCACAGGCATGAACACTGAAGCTTTCTTT. This gives the protein CASSQTALPTGMNTEAFF.